The 19 T cell receptor beta chains presented below share a single source sample, sequenced in a study of blood T cells in healthy people across ages. A sample-barcoded 5' primer and a J-beta primer mix were used in a second PCR of roughly 7 to 11 cycles. One entry per CDR3 protein results from TCRdb running MiXCR on the 5' RACE reads. The sample lists 790,000 or so distinct CDR3 sequences, around three fifths occurring once. The sample taken for sequencing was blood. Receptor source: a man aged 35-49 years in good health.

The chain combines TRBV20-1 with TRBJ2-5; 9 bases fit TRBD1. Germline V gene lookup returns CDR1 DFQATT and CDR2 SNEGSKA (reference sequence). This CDR3 contains 17 residues. V gave up 5 bases and J gave up 2 bases; unmatched junction bases: 15. The CDR3 loop is CSAGLTGTGLLQETQYF. As DNA, the CDR3 is TGCAGTGCTGGACTCACCGGGACAGGGCTGTTACAAGAGACCCAGTACTTC.

The rearrangement links TRBV5-1 to TRBJ2-7; D call uncertain. The CDR3 is made up of 15 amino acids. CDR1 SGHRS and CDR2 YFSETQ come from the germline V gene. V was cut by 3 bases and J by 6 bases, with 19 bases left in between. The CDR3 bases are TGCGCCAGCAGCTCTAAGGAACCCGGAACGGGCGAGCAGTACTTC. It codes for CASSSKEPGTGEQYF.

In this sample, this clonotype turned up a few times. V and J are TRBV29-1 and TRBJ2-1; possible D gene TRBD1, 5 bases. Germline V lookup: CDR1 SQVTM, CDR2 ANQGSEA. There are 12 residues in the CDR3. The V gene lost 6 bases and the J gene lost 6 bases, with 12 bases spanning the gap. CDR3 nucleotide sequence: TGCAGCGTGCAGGACACAATCAATGAGCAGTTCTTC. Translated: CSVQDTINEQFF.

The gene calls are TRBV18 and TRBJ2-3; 7 bases are shared with TRBD1. The germline gives CDR1 KGHSH, CDR2 LQKENI. Losses at the gene ends were 6 bases for V and 4 bases for J; bases not matched to a gene: 7. The CDR3 runs to 14 residues. The CDR3 region is CASSPRGQSDTQYF. The CDR3, as DNA: TGTGCCAGCTCCCCAAGGGGACAGTCAGATACGCAGTATTTT. Complete variable domain (other parts from reference TRBV18 and TRBJ2-3): NAGVMQNPRHLVRRRGQEARLRCSPMKGHSHVYWYRQLPEEGLKFMVYLQKENIIDESGMPKERFSAEFPKEGPSILRIQQVVRGDSAAYFCASSPRGQSDTQYFGPGTRLTVL.

Concerning this clonotype: The junction differs from germline at one of its ends, possibly a read error. V and J are TRBV27 and TRBJ2-7, with D tentatively TRBD2 (6 bases). Germline CDR1 MNHEY, CDR2 SMNVEV (reference sequence). CDR3 length equals 19 residues. This CDR3 reads CASSLVSAGNLARSYEQYF. The CDR3 nucleotides read TGCGCCAGCAGTTTGGTCAGCGCTGGGAATCTAGCGCGAAGTTACGAGCAGTACTTC.

This clonotype showed up just once. The rearrangement joins TRBV29-1 to TRBJ2-1, with unresolved D. There are 15 residues in the CDR3. Trimming cost V 6 bases and J 9 bases, with 24 bases left between them. Germline CDR1 and CDR2: SQVTM and ANQGSEA. CDR3 sequence: CSVKGGATHTAEQFF. CDR3 coding DNA: TGCAGCGTCAAGGGTGGCGCCACCCACACCGCTGAGCAGTTCTTC.

The gene calls are TRBV7-8 and TRBJ2-7, with D possibly TRBD2 on 6 matching bases. CDR3 length: 15 amino acids. CDR1 and CDR2 from the germline V gene are SGHVS and FQNEAQ. Trimming took 1 base from V and 2 from J, leaving 12 bases between them. The chain's CDR3 is CASSLGLAHTYEQYF. As DNA, the CDR3 is TGTGCCAGCAGCTTAGGCCTAGCGCATACCTACGAGCAGTACTTC.

The chain employs TRBV7-2 and TRBJ1-2; D is unresolved. This CDR3 is built from 14 residues. The germline V gene has CDR1 SGHTA and CDR2 FQGNSA. The V and J ends lost 2 bases and 4 bases respectively, with 11 bases between them. CDR3 nucleotide sequence: TGTGCCAGCAGCTTAATACAGAAAGGCTATGGCTACACCTTC. Translated, it gives CASSLIQKGYGYTF. Looking up the rest from reference TRBV7-2 and TRBJ1-2 gives the full variable domain: GAGVSQSPSNKVTEKGKDVELRCDPISGHTALYWYRQSLGQGLEFLIYFQGNSAPDKSGLPSDRFSAERTGGSVSTLTIQRTQQEDSAVYLCASSLIQKGYGYTFGSGTRLTVV.

This clonotype has only a few counts. The chain links TRBV7-2 to TRBJ2-5, with 8 bases lining up with TRBD1. Losses at the gene ends were 5 bases for V and 5 bases for J; bases not matched to a gene: 4. CDR1 SGHTA and CDR2 FQGNSA come from the germline V gene. The CDR3 is 13 residues long. CDR3 sequence reads: CASSQDRAETQYF. CDR3 nucleotide sequence: TGTGCCAGCAGCCAGGACAGGGCCGAGACCCAGTACTTC.

The CDR3 DNA is TGTGCCAGCAGCCTCCAGAGAAGTGGGGCCAACGTCCTGACTTTC. It specifies CASSLQRSGANVLTF. The rearrangement joins TRBV6-1 to TRBJ2-6; D not resolved. Germline V CDR1 and CDR2: MNHNS, SASEGT. The CDR3 spans 15 residues. With 6 bases removed from V and 3 bases from J, the gap between germline ends came to 12 bases.

The CDR3 spells CASRRGTGRDSDYGYTF. The CDR3 DNA is TGTGCCAGCAGAAGGGGGACAGGGAGGGATTCAGACTATGGCTACACCTTC. The V gene is TRBV7-2, the J gene TRBJ1-2; 9 bases map to TRBD1. Germline loops: CDR1 SGHTA, CDR2 FQGNSA. The J segment lost 3 bases and the V segment lost 6 bases, leaving 14 bases of the junction unmatched. This CDR3 contains 17 residues.

The chain recombines TRBV7-2 with TRBJ1-5; tentatively, D is TRBD1 (5 bases). The CDR3 totals 14 residues. Germline-derived CDR1 and CDR2 are SGHTA and FQGNSA. V dropped 4 bases and J dropped 7 bases, with 14 bases sitting between them. In DNA, the CDR3 is TGTGCCAGCAGCTCCTCCATGGGGGGGCAGCCCCAGCATTTT. It is translated as CASSSSMGGQPQHF.

The chain has TRBV20-1 and TRBJ2-3; 8 nucleotides align to TRBD2. This CDR3 contains 16 residues. J gave up 0 bases and V 0 bases, and 5 bases lay outside the gene matches. Germline CDR1 and CDR2: DFQATT and SNEGSKA (reference sequence). CDR3 region: CSARDPSGGSTDTQYF. CDR3 nucleotides: TGCAGTGCTAGAGATCCCAGCGGGGGAAGCACAGATACGCAGTATTTT.

Points on this clonotype: The junction departs from germline at one end; a sequencing error may be responsible. In DNA, the CDR3 is TGCAGCGTTGCGGCAGCCCCCAGAGGTGAGCTGTACTTC. Translated, it gives CSVAAAPRGELYF. V is TRBV29-1 and J is TRBJ2-1, with D uncertain. The CDR3 length is 13 residues. CDR1 and CDR2 from the germline V gene are SQVTM and ANQGSEA.

CDR3 in DNA: TGTGCCAGCAGCTGGACAGACCCCCCCACAGATACGCAGTATTTT. Translated: CASSWTDPPTDTQYF. The rearrangement links TRBV5-5 to TRBJ2-3, with D possibly being TRBD1 (6 bases). Trimming pared 3 bases from V and 2 bases from J, leaving 13 bases between. The CDR3 is 15 amino acids. Germline V gives CDR1 SGHKS, CDR2 YYEKEE (reference sequence).

CDR3 in amino acids: CASRGLGVSYEQYF. The CDR3 coding sequence is TGTGCCAGCAGGGGACTGGGGGTGTCCTACGAGCAGTACTTC. J is TRBJ2-7 and V is TRBV6-2 or TRBV6-3; D is possibly TRBD2 (6 bases). The germline V gene encodes CDR1 MNHEY and CDR2 SVGEGT. The length of the CDR3 is 14 residues. V was shortened by 6 bases and J by 1 base, with 13 bases between the two germline ends.

This clonotype was counted a few times. This chain joins TRBV12-3 or TRBV12-4 and TRBJ2-7; 9 bases line up with TRBD1. The CDR3 is made up of 15 amino acids. J gave up 4 bases and V 4 bases, and 8 bases lay outside the gene matches. The CDR3 DNA follows: TGTGCCAGCAGTTCATACAGGGGGCGCCCGTACGAGCAGTACTTC. It yields the protein CASSSYRGRPYEQYF.

The chain links TRBV12-3 or TRBV12-4 to TRBJ1-2; TRBD1 agrees at 9 bases. The CDR3 sequence is 12 residues long. J was trimmed by 8 bases and V by 3 bases; bases with no gene match: 1. The CDR3 is CASSFGTGGYTF. The CDR3 bases are TGTGCCAGCAGTTTTGGGACAGGGGGCTACACCTTC.

This clonotype appeared a few times. V is TRBV4-1 and J is TRBJ2-7, with D possibly TRBD2 on 5 matching bases. This CDR3 is 13 amino acids long. Germline loops: CDR1 MGHRA, CDR2 YSYEKL. The V end lost 4 bases, the J end lost 6 bases, and 13 bases lay between the germline ends. CDR3 sequence: CASSPIGRGEQYF. In DNA, the CDR3 is TGCGCCAGCAGCCCGATCGGACGGGGCGAGCAGTACTTC.